One and the same sample provided the 8 T cell receptor beta chains below, sequenced in a study of regulatory T cells in long-lasting Graves disease. iRepertoire HTBI primers and Arm-PCR of CDR3 regions built TCR beta libraries. A single record per CDR3 protein comes from TCRdb applying MiXCR to the multiplex PCR reads. Here the sample spans over 450,000 distinct CDR3 sequences, around 11% being singletons. Time point here: newly diagnosed GD, antithyroid drugs for less than 3 months. RNA isolated from PBMCs was used to make the TCR library. This same sample was also taken into another study, of T cells in Graves' hyperthyroidism and ophthalmopathy.

Material: peripheral blood mononuclear cells (PBMCs), obtained at new diagnosis, from a patient treated with antithyroid drugs. Source of these receptors: a woman aged 30 to 39 with Graves disease.

This clonotype was seen many times. The junction shows a germline mismatch at one end, possibly a read error. CDR3 amino acids: CASSLTSGSSNF. The CDR3 nucleotides read TGTGCCAGCAGCCTCACTAGCGGGAGTTCGAACTTC. The chain is built from TRBV3-1 and TRBJ2-5, with TRBD2 matching over 11 bases. The length of the CDR3 is 12 residues. Germline CDR1 LGHDT, CDR2 YNNKEL (reference sequence).

This clonotype was observed at least ten times. V usage is TRBV30 and J usage is TRBJ1-6, with 9 bases aligning to TRBD1. The germline gives CDR1 GTSNPN, CDR2 SVGIG (reference sequence). The CDR3 consists of 13 residues. V lost 3 bases to trimming and J lost 9 bases; unmatched junction nucleotides: 3. The CDR3 DNA reads TGTGCCTGGAGGGGACAGGGCATTTCACCCCTCCACTTT. Translation gives CAWRGQGISPLHF.

This clonotype was recorded at least ten times. The V call is TRBV6-2 or TRBV6-3, the J call TRBJ2-7; 7 bases agree with TRBD1. Trimming took 6 bases from V and 3 from J; bases not matched to a gene: 5. The germline gives CDR1 MNHEY, CDR2 SVGEGT. This CDR3 has 13 residues. The CDR3 loop is CASRDGQDYEQYF. In DNA form, the CDR3 reads TGTGCCAGCAGAGACGGACAGGACTACGAGCAGTACTTC.

Turning to this clonotype: A read error likely explains this, since a far larger clone differs by one base. This chain joins TRBV2 and TRBJ2-1, with TRBD1 matching over 9 bases. Germline V gene lookup returns CDR1 SNHLY and CDR2 FYNNEI. The CDR3 sequence is 14 residues long. Losses at the gene ends were 8 bases for V and 13 bases for J; bases not matched to a gene: 15. For the CDR3, the DNA is TGTGCCAGCTACATCGGACAGGGGTGGGAGACCCAGTTCTTC. Its translation is CASYIGQGWETQFF.

This clonotype showed up many times. This rearrangement joins TRBV15 to TRBJ2-1, with D possibly matching TRBD1 (5 bases). CDR1 and CDR2 from the germline V gene are LNHNV and YYDKDF (reference sequence). V lost 0 bases to trimming and J lost 10 bases, with 10 bases between them. This CDR3 comprises 13 residues. CDR3 DNA sequence: TGTGCCACCAGCAGAGATAGGAAGGGGGAGCAGTTCTTC. It translates to CATSRDRKGEQFF.

In this sample, this clonotype turned up many times. This chain connects TRBV20-1 to TRBJ2-5; unclear D gene. Trimming left V 0 bases short and J 4 bases short, with 6 bases between. This CDR3 comprises 12 residues. The V gene's germline CDR1 is DFQATT and CDR2 SNEGSKA (reference sequence). The CDR3 region has the DNA TGCAGTGCTAGAGAGGTGGTAGAGACCCAGTACTTC. It encodes CSAREVVETQYF.

The table lists this clonotype with a few counts. The chain couples TRBV18 to TRBJ2-5, with D maybe TRBD1 (6 bases). Germline V lookup: CDR1 KGHSH, CDR2 LQKENI. Trimming stripped 3 bases from V and 4 bases from J, with 15 bases between. This CDR3 is built from 15 residues. The CDR3 DNA reads as TGTGCCAGCTCACCCGGGACACTGAGGAGAGAGACCCAGTACTTC. Encoded protein: CASSPGTLRRETQYF. Filled out from reference TRBV18 and TRBJ2-5, the complete variable domain reads NAGVMQNPRHLVRRRGQEARLRCSPMKGHSHVYWYRQLPEEGLKFMVYLQKENIIDESGMPKERFSAEFPKEGPSILRIQQVVRGDSAAYFCASSPGTLRRETQYFGPGTRLLVL.

Ten or more counts support this clonotype. This chain links TRBV7-8 with TRBJ1-4; a possible D gene is TRBD1 (5 bases). Germline CDR1 and CDR2: SGHVS and FQNEAQ. CDR3 length: 14 amino acids. Trimming stripped 4 bases from V and 10 bases from J, with 16 bases between. The CDR3 DNA reads TGTGCCAGCAGCTCCGGGACGGGGGGAGGAAAACTGTTTTTT. Residues: CASSSGTGGGKLFF.